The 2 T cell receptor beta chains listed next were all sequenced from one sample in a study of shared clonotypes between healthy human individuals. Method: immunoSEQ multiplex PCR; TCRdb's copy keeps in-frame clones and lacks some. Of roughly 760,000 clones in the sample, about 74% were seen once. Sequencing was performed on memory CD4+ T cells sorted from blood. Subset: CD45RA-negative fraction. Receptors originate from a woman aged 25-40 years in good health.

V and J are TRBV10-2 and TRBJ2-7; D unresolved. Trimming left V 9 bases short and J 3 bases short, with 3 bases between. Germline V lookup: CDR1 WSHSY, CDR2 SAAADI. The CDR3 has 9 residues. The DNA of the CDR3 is TGCGCCAGAAACTACGAGCAGTACTTC. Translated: CARNYEQYF.

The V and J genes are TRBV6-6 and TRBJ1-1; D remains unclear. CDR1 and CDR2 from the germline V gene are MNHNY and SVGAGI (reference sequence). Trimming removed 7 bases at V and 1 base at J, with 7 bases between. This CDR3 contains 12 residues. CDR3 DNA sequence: TGTGCCAGCAAGCCCGGGAACACTGAAGCTTTCTTT. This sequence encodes CASKPGNTEAFF.